This is a list of T cell receptor beta chains from one sample in a study of blood T cell repertoires in COVID-19. Generated by immunoSEQ multiplex PCR, the TCRdb table keeps only in-frame clones and is missing some. The sample has about 270,000 clones, approximately 90% seen once. The sequencing sample was made of PBMCs or T cells enriched from blood (not recorded which). Every receptor here comes from a middle-aged woman with acute COVID-19. Both conserved end residues are part of each CDR3. The order of the fields is clone size, V gene, J gene, D gene, CDR3 protein, CDR3 DNA. The D gene is left open where the match is weak. Expanded clones are given a class, and other clones once, few, many or no size at all.

few	TRBV18	TRBJ2-2	TRBD2	CASSPPRLAGSYTGELFF	TGTGCCAGCTCACCACCGCGCCTAGCGGGAAGTTACACCGGGGAGCTGTTTTTT
.	TRBV9	TRBJ1-5	TRBD1	CASSVGQGENQPQHF	TGTGCCAGCAGCGTAGGGCAGGGGGAGAATCAGCCCCAGCATTTT
.	TRBV29-1	TRBJ2-5	TRBD2	CSVRTSGTSQYF	TGCAGCGTTCGGACTAGCGGGACTTCCCAGTACTTC
.	TRBV5-4	TRBJ1-3	.	CASSPDQGYSGNTIYF	TGTGCCAGCAGCCCCGATCAGGGGTACTCTGGAAACACCATATATTTT
.	TRBV15	TRBJ1-5	.	CATSRGALNQPQHF	TGTGCCACCAGCAGAGGGGCCCTTAATCAGCCCCAGCATTTT
.	TRBV28	TRBJ2-1	.	CASSPVAGTYNEQFF	TGTGCCAGCAGCCCCGTGGCAGGAACCTACAATGAGCAGTTCTTC
.	TRBV7-2	TRBJ2-3	TRBD2	CASNLAGPTDTQYF	TGTGCCAGCAATCTAGCGGGGCCCACAGATACGCAGTATTTT
.	TRBV3-1/TRBV3-2	TRBJ2-3	TRBD2	CASSLRTGLAVYTQYF	TGTGCCAGCAGCCTTCGGACGGGACTAGCTGTCTATACGCAGTATTTT
.	TRBV7-2	TRBJ2-7	.	CASSLDGGVNSYEQYF	TGTGCCAGCAGCTTAGATGGCGGGGTTAACTCCTACGAGCAGTACTTC
.	TRBV9	TRBJ1-3	TRBD1	CASSEQGDGNTIYF	TGTGCCAGCAGCGAACAGGGGGATGGAAACACCATATATTTT
.	TRBV27	TRBJ1-1	.	CASSPQTGVMNTEAFF	TGTGCCAGCAGTCCCCAGACAGGAGTTATGAACACTGAAGCTTTCTTT
.	TRBV28	TRBJ1-3	.	CASSLTASSGNTIYF	TGTGCCAGCAGTCTGACAGCCTCCTCTGGAAACACCATATATTTT
.	TRBV11-3	TRBJ2-1	.	CASSLVGVWSYNEQFF	TGTGCCAGCAGCTTAGTAGGGGTTTGGTCCTACAATGAGCAGTTCTTC
.	TRBV24-1	TRBJ1-2	.	CATSDTGLGYTF	TGTGCCACCAGTGATACAGGGCTCGGCTACACCTTC
.	TRBV6-2/TRBV6-3	TRBJ2-1	TRBD2	CASIPGRTSYNEQFF	TGTGCCAGCATCCCCGGGAGGACTTCCTACAATGAGCAGTTCTTC
.	TRBV20-1	TRBJ2-7	TRBD1	CSASGGQGGDEQYF	TGCAGTGCTAGTGGGGGACAGGGTGGAGACGAGCAGTACTTC
.	TRBV7-9	TRBJ1-6	.	CASSYTSSYNSPLHF	TGTGCCAGCAGTTACACTAGCTCCTATAATTCACCCCTCCACTTT
.	TRBV12-3/TRBV12-4	TRBJ2-1	.	CASSFQVSEQFF	TGTGCCAGCAGTTTCCAGGTTAGTGAGCAGTTCTTC
.	TRBV3-1/TRBV3-2	TRBJ2-5	TRBD2	CASSQEGLAEPSQYF	TGTGCCAGCAGCCAAGAAGGACTAGCGGAACCATCACAGTACTTC
.	TRBV3-1/TRBV3-2	TRBJ1-6	.	CASSQSRDSPLHF	TGTGCCAGCAGCCAAAGCAGGGATTCACCCCTCCACTTT
.	TRBV28	TRBJ2-1	TRBD1	CASSFRTGGRGNEQFF	TGTGCCAGCAGTTTCCGTACAGGTGGCAGGGGGAATGAGCAGTTCTTC
.	TRBV11-3	TRBJ2-2	.	CASSPRRGSTGELFF	TGTGCCAGCAGCCCTCGACGAGGGAGCACCGGGGAGCTGTTTTTT
.	TRBV30	TRBJ1-2	TRBD1	CAWSRGGTGENTF	TGTGCCTGGAGTCGGGGGGGGACAGGGGAAAACACCTTC
.	TRBV5-1	TRBJ1-2	TRBD1	CASSPEGTGLYYGYTF	TGCGCCAGCAGCCCGGAGGGGACAGGGTTGTACTATGGCTACACCTTC
.	TRBV4-1	TRBJ2-6	.	CASSPQLSSGANVLTF	TGCGCCAGCAGCCCCCAACTGAGCTCTGGGGCCAACGTCCTGACTTTC
.	TRBV9	TRBJ1-5	TRBD1	CASSVGPGGINSNQPQHF	TGTGCCAGCAGCGTAGGGCCAGGGGGTATTAATAGCAATCAGCCCCAGCATTTT
.	TRBV29-1	TRBJ2-7	.	CSVGGERQGSSYEQYF	TGCAGCGTTGGGGGGGAGAGACAGGGTAGCTCCTACGAGCAGTACTTC
.	TRBV7-9	TRBJ2-3	TRBD1	CASSSGQQRTDTQYF	TGTGCCAGCAGCTCGGGACAGCAGCGCACAGATACGCAGTATTTT
.	TRBV5-1	TRBJ1-6	.	CASSLVVTPTSPLHF	TGCGCCAGCAGCTTGGTGGTGACACCTACTTCACCCCTCCACTTT
.	TRBV28	TRBJ2-3	.	CASSSPGKASTDTQYF	TGTGCCAGCAGTTCCCCAGGAAAGGCTAGCACAGATACGCAGTATTTT
.	TRBV28	TRBJ1-5	TRBD1	CASQGGVQNQPQHF	TGTGCCAGTCAGGGGGGTGTCCAAAATCAGCCCCAGCATTTT
.	TRBV7-2	TRBJ2-1	TRBD2	CASSFPGLRNEQFF	TGTGCCAGCAGCTTTCCGGGACTACGTAACGAGCAGTTCTTC
.	TRBV24-1	TRBJ2-2	TRBD1	CATSDDRVTGELFF	TGTGCCACCAGTGATGACAGGGTAACCGGGGAGCTGTTTTTT
.	TRBV9	TRBJ1-2	TRBD1	CASSDRVVGYTF	TGTGCCAGCTCGGACAGGGTTGTTGGCTACACCTTC
once	TRBV12-5	TRBJ2-2	.	CASGSPGQGNTGELFF	TGTGCTAGTGGTAGCCCAGGGCAGGGTAACACCGGGGAGCTGTTTTTT
.	TRBV18	TRBJ2-7	TRBD1	CASSPGTGQREQYF	TGTGCCAGCTCACCAGGGACAGGGCAGAGAGAGCAGTACTTC
.	TRBV7-6	TRBJ2-1	.	CASSWVGSTYNEQFF	TGTGCCAGCAGCTGGGTCGGGTCAACCTACAATGAGCAGTTCTTC
.	TRBV7-9	TRBJ2-5	TRBD2	CASSLGTSKTQYF	TGTGCCAGCAGCCTTGGGACTAGTAAGACCCAGTACTTC
once	TRBV7-9	TRBJ2-3	TRBD1	CASSGTGDRTDTQYF	TGTGCCAGCAGCGGGACAGGGGATCGCACAGATACGCAGTATTTT
.	TRBV7-2	TRBJ2-7	TRBD2	CASSPRTSVTYEQYF	TGTGCCAGCAGCCCTAGGACTAGCGTCACCTACGAGCAGTACTTC